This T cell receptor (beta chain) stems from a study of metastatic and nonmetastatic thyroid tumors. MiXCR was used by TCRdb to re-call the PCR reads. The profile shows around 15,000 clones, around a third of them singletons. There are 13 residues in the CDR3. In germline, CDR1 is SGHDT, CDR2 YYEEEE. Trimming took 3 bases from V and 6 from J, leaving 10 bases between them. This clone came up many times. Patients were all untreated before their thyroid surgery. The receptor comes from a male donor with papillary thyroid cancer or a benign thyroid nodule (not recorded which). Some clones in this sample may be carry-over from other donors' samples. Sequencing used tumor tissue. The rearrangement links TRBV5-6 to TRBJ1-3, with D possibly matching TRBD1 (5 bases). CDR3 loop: CASSSQGPNTIYF. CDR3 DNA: TGTGCCAGCAGCTCTCAGGGACCAAACACCATATATTTT.